Given below is one T cell receptor (beta chain) in context. This same CDR3 is encoded by further DNA sequences in the sample. The data originate from a study of shared clonotypes between healthy human individuals. The data were produced by immunoSEQ multiplex PCR, yet TCRdb's version contains in-frame clones alone and is incomplete. This sample has about 2.1 million clones, with about 92% found just once. The CDR3 is 13 residues long. Per germline, CDR1 MNHNS and CDR2 SASEGT. V lost 7 bases and J 2 bases, leaving 12 bases between the germline ends. CD45RO-negative, CCR7-selected cells formed the naive CD8 fraction, which excluded terminally differentiated effector memory CD45RA+ cells.

The genes are TRBV6-1 and TRBJ2-7; weak D call: TRBD1 (6 bases). Sequencing input: naive CD8+ T cells from PBMCs. The sequence was obtained from a man in his late teens or twenties in good health. Some clones in this sample may be carry-over from other donors' samples. CDR3 in DNA: TGTGCCAGCACCCCAGGGACACCCTACGAGCAGTACTTC. This translates into CASTPGTPYEQYF.